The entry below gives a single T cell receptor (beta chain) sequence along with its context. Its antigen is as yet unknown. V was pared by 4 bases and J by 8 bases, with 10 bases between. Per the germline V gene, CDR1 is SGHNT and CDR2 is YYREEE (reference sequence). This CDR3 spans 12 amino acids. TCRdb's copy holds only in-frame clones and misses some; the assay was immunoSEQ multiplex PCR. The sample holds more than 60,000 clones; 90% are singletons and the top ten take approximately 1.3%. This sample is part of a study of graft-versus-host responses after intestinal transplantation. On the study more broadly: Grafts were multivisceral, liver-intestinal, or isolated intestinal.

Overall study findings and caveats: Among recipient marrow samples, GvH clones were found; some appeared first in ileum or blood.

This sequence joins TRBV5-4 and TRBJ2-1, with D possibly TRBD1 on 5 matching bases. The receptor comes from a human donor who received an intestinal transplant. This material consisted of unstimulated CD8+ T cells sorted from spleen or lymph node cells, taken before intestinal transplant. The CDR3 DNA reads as TGTGCCAGCAGCCCCAAGGGGTATGAGCAGTTCTTC. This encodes CASSPKGYEQFF.